These T cell receptor beta chains were read from a single sample in a study of T cell responses to AZD1222 COVID-19 vaccine. TCRdb's copy holds only in-frame clones and misses some; the assay was immunoSEQ multiplex PCR. Of roughly 100,000 clones in the sample, more than 75% were seen once. Sequenced here: peripheral blood, sampled 28 days after the second dose of the MenACWY control vaccine. The receptors come from an adult who received the MenACWY meningococcal vaccine as a control. CDR3s include the opening cysteine and the closing phenylalanine or tryptophan. D genes are given only for firm matches. Not all rows give a size; the values are once, few, many and, for expanded clones, a class.

CDR3aa	CDR3nt	v_gene	d_gene	len	j_gene	abundance
CASSLVGQSRPKQYF	TGTGCCAGCAGCTTAGTAGGACAGTCCCGACCCAAGCAGTACTTC	TRBV11-2	.	15	TRBJ2-7	.
CASSVSRGRDEKLFF	TGTGCCAGCAGCGTAAGCAGGGGGCGCGATGAAAAACTGTTTTTT	TRBV4-2	TRBD1	15	TRBJ1-4	.
CASSYSGQGGRYGYTF	TGTGCCAGCAGTTACTCAGGCCAGGGCGGTAGATATGGCTACACCTTC	TRBV6-5	.	16	TRBJ1-2	once
CASSQGGLYEQYF	TGTGCCAGCAGCCAAGGAGGGCTCTACGAGCAGTACTTC	TRBV3-1/TRBV3-2	.	13	TRBJ2-7	once
CASSLLGTRTTDTQYF	TGCGCCAGCAGCTTGTTGGGGACCAGGACCACAGATACGCAGTATTTT	TRBV5-1	.	16	TRBJ2-3	few
CASSQDGTADNYGYTF	TGCGCCAGCAGCCAAGATGGGACAGCTGACAACTATGGCTACACCTTC	TRBV4-3	TRBD1	16	TRBJ1-2	.
CASSQGHSYNEQFF	TGTGCCAGCAGCCAAGGCCACTCCTACAATGAGCAGTTCTTC	TRBV3-1/TRBV3-2	.	14	TRBJ2-1	few
CASSPYRAEVNTEAFF	TGTGCCAGCAGTCCCTACAGGGCGGAAGTGAACACTGAAGCTTTCTTT	TRBV28	.	16	TRBJ1-1	once
CASSPPGQEKLFF	TGTGCCAGCAGCCCGCCGGGACAGGAAAAACTGTTTTTT	TRBV4-2	TRBD1	13	TRBJ1-4	few
CASSPRGLAGGTDTQYF	TGTGCCAGCAGCCCTAGAGGACTAGCGGGGGGCACAGATACGCAGTATTTT	TRBV7-3	TRBD2	17	TRBJ2-3	.
CASRRQLNTEAFF	TGTGCCAGCAGAAGACAGTTGAACACTGAAGCTTTCTTT	TRBV5-5	.	13	TRBJ1-1	.
CASSLDFNGYTF	TGTGCCAGCAGCTTAGATTTCAATGGCTACACCTTC	TRBV5-4	.	12	TRBJ1-2	few
CASTGQGGNQPQHF	TGTGCCAGTACAGGACAGGGGGGAAATCAGCCCCAGCATTTT	TRBV19	TRBD1	14	TRBJ1-5	.
CASSFQNTQGPLHF	TGTGCCAGCAGCTTCCAGAATACACAGGGTCCCCTCCACTTT	TRBV5-4	.	14	TRBJ1-6	few
CASSLDRGELFF	TGTGCCAGCAGCTTAGACAGGGGAGAACTGTTTTTT	TRBV7-2	TRBD1	12	TRBJ1-4	.
CASSLTGDGTSGGSYQETQYF	TGTGCCAGCAGTTTAACTGGTGATGGGACTAGCGGGGGGTCTTACCAAGAGACCCAGTACTTC	TRBV6-2/TRBV6-3	TRBD2	21	TRBJ2-5	.
CASSPGTANTGELFF	TGTGCCAGCAGCCCCGGGACTGCGAACACCGGGGAGCTGTTTTTT	TRBV6-2/TRBV6-3	.	15	TRBJ2-2	.
CSVEYPGYAEAFF	TGCAGCGTTGAGTACCCCGGGTACGCTGAAGCTTTCTTT	TRBV29-1	.	13	TRBJ1-1	few
CATSSRQEDTQYF	TGTGCCACCAGCTCCCGTCAGGAGGATACGCAGTATTTT	TRBV15	.	13	TRBJ2-3	.
CASSLGGIGEKLFF	TGTGCCAGCTCTCTCGGCGGGATTGGCGAAAAACTGTTTTTT	TRBV18	.	14	TRBJ1-4	.
CASSYTTGTGVSYEQYF	TGTGCCAGCAGCTACACAACCGGGACAGGGGTTTCCTACGAGCAGTACTTC	TRBV11-2	TRBD1	17	TRBJ2-7	few
CASSPRWEDASQYF	TGTGCCAGCAGCCCCCGGTGGGAAGACGCTTCGCAGTATTTT	TRBV9	.	14	TRBJ2-3	.
CASSYRPGTGDHTIYF	TGTGCCAGCAGTTACCGTCCCGGGACAGGGGACCACACCATATATTTT	TRBV6-5	TRBD1	16	TRBJ1-3	.
CASTRGATRYNEQFF	TGTGCCAGCACCCGGGGGGCGACGCGCTACAATGAGCAGTTCTTC	TRBV7-2	.	15	TRBJ2-1	.
CASREQGIDEQFF	TGTGCCAGCAGGGAACAGGGAATCGATGAGCAGTTCTTC	TRBV12-3/TRBV12-4	.	13	TRBJ2-1	.
CASSLTAHLSGNTIYF	TGCGCCAGCAGCTTGACAGCACATCTCTCTGGAAACACCATATATTTT	TRBV5-1	.	16	TRBJ1-3	.
CASSLAGTSGYNEQFF	TGTGCCAGCAGCTTGGCCGGGACTAGCGGCTACAATGAGCAGTTCTTC	TRBV7-3	TRBD2	16	TRBJ2-1	.
CASSYGANTGELFF	TGTGCCAGCAGTTATGGCGCGAACACCGGGGAGCTGTTTTTT	TRBV28	.	14	TRBJ2-2	.
CATSSGGPQPQHF	TGTGCCACCAGCAGTGGGGGGCCTCAGCCCCAGCATTTT	TRBV24-1	.	13	TRBJ1-5	.
CASGRGNYGYTF	TGTGCCAGCGGACGGGGTAACTATGGCTACACCTTC	TRBV2	.	12	TRBJ1-2	few